These 12 T cell receptor beta chains came from one sample sequenced in a study of response to subunit inactivated influenza vaccine. A single record per CDR3 protein comes from TCRdb applying MiXCR to the RT-PCR reads. The table lists more than 250,000 distinct CDR3 sequences, just over 20% of them singletons, with more than 8.5% in the top ten. The input for sequencing was PBMCs from blood, taken about 19 months after vaccination. All receptors come from a man between 50 and 75 years old who received an inactivated influenza vaccine.

This clonotype showed up just a few times. The chain links TRBV20-1 to TRBJ1-1; D not resolved. The length of the CDR3 is 15 residues. Trimming removed 0 bases at V and 6 bases at J, with 17 bases between. Germline loops: CDR1 DFQATT, CDR2 SNEGSKA (reference sequence). CDR3 residues: CSARDPAVADPEAFF. In nucleotides, the CDR3 is TGCAGTGCTAGAGATCCGGCGGTCGCCGATCCTGAAGCTTTCTTT.

This clonotype has a handful of counts. The chain employs TRBV3-1 and TRBJ2-5; 13 bases line up with TRBD2. The CDR3 contains 16 residues. Per the germline V gene, CDR1 is LGHDT and CDR2 is YNNKEL (reference sequence). With 7 bases clipped from V and 5 bases from J, the junction kept 10 bases outside the gene matches. For the CDR3, the DNA is TGTGCCAGCACCCACCGGACTAGCGGGGGTCCCGAGACCCAGTACTTC. Residues: CASTHRTSGGPETQYF.

This clonotype appeared many times. The gene calls are TRBV5-1 and TRBJ2-7, with D maybe TRBD2 (6 bases). The V gene lost 2 bases and the J gene lost 2 bases, with 14 bases spanning the gap. Germline CDR1 is SGHRS and CDR2 is YFSETQ. The CDR3 runs 15 residues. CDR3 in DNA: TGCGCCAGCAGCTTAACCGGGAGACCCCCCTACGAGCAGTACTTC. Translating it yields CASSLTGRPPYEQYF.

The V and J genes are TRBV11-2 and TRBJ2-5; TRBD2 matches 11 bases. V shed 1 base and J 4 bases; nucleotides not matched to a gene: 5. CDR3 length: 16 residues. Germline V CDR1 and CDR2: SGHAT, FQNNGV. This CDR3 is CASSLGLAGTGETQYF. The CDR3 nucleotides are TGTGCCAGCAGCTTAGGACTAGCGGGGACCGGAGAGACCCAGTACTTC.

This clonotype was seen at least ten times. The chain recombines TRBV12-3 or TRBV12-4 with TRBJ1-5; D is undetermined. V lost 5 bases and J 4 bases, leaving 12 bases between the germline ends. The CDR3 contains 14 residues. In nucleotides, the CDR3 is TGTGCCAGCAGTGGCCATAGATTTAATCAGCCCCAGCATTTT. Translating it yields CASSGHRFNQPQHF.

This clonotype was seen a few times. The V and J genes are TRBV7-9 and TRBJ1-4; D ambiguous. CDR3 length equals 16 residues. Trimming removed 2 bases at V and 2 bases at J, with 12 bases between. In germline, CDR1 is SEHNR, CDR2 FQNEAQ (reference sequence). CDR3 in DNA: TGTGCCAGCAGCTTAAAGCGGTTTGGGACTAATGAAAAACTGTTTTTT. This translates into CASSLKRFGTNEKLFF.

The table lists this clonotype with a few counts. The CDR3 loop is CAWSVLGVSRTKNIQYF. The CDR3 coding sequence is TGTGCCTGGAGTGTACTTGGCGTCTCGAGAACCAAAAACATTCAGTACTTC. The genes are TRBV30 and TRBJ2-4; unclear D gene. V was clipped by 0 bases and J by 2 bases, with 17 bases between them. The CDR3 length is 17 residues. Germline V gene sequence: CDR1 GTSNPN, CDR2 SVGIG (reference sequence).

There are a few counts of this clonotype. The genes are TRBV19 and TRBJ1-4; 9 nucleotides line up with TRBD1. The CDR3 is 11 amino acids. Trimming took 8 bases from V and 10 from J; bases not matched to a gene: 2. Germline V gene data show CDR1 as LNHDA and CDR2 as SQIVND (reference sequence). The CDR3 here is CASWDRAKLFF. CDR3 sequence (DNA): TGTGCCAGTTGGGACAGGGCAAAACTGTTTTTT.

Ten or more counts support this clonotype. The chain has TRBV7-9 and TRBJ1-5; D is uncertain. V dropped 6 bases and J dropped 5 bases, with 14 bases sitting between them. The CDR3 has 14 residues. Germline V gene lookup returns CDR1 SEHNR and CDR2 FQNEAQ (reference sequence). This chain's CDR3 is CASSLKGSDQPQHF. In DNA, the CDR3 is TGTGCCAGCAGTCTGAAGGGTTCGGATCAGCCCCAGCATTTT.

The chain joins TRBV29-1 to TRBJ2-1; TRBD2 matches at 13 bases. V gave up 5 bases and J gave up 8 bases; unmatched junction bases: 12. CDR1 is SQVTM and CDR2 is ANQGSEA in the germline V gene. The CDR3 is made up of 16 amino acids. CDR3 sequence reads: CSVLPGLAGVFDEQFF. Here the CDR3 DNA reads TGCAGCGTTTTGCCAGGACTAGCGGGAGTCTTTGATGAGCAGTTCTTC.

About this clonotype: A junction end diverges from the germline sequence, so it may reflect a read error. J is TRBJ2-1 and V is TRBV3-1; TRBD2 matches 16 bases. The CDR3 sequence is 15 residues long. Germline V gives CDR1 LGHDT, CDR2 YNNKEL (reference sequence). This chain's CDR3 is CASSPGLAGGPGMIF. CDR3 in DNA: TGTGCCAGCAGCCCGGGACTAGCGGGAGGGCCCGGAATGATATTC.

The chain has TRBV11-2 and TRBJ2-5, with 14 bases that match TRBD2. Per germline, CDR1 SGHAT and CDR2 FQNNGV. After removal of 7 bases from V and 1 base from J, the junction contained 14 bases not matched to a gene. The length of the CDR3 is 19 residues. The CDR3 sequence is CASTSIRTSGRSLQETQYF. In nucleotides, the CDR3 is TGTGCCAGCACCTCGATTAGGACTAGCGGGAGGAGCCTCCAAGAGACCCAGTACTTC. The full variable domain, completed using reference TRBV11-2 and TRBJ2-5, is EAGVAQSPRYKIIEKRQSVAFWCNPISGHATLYWYQQILGQGPKLLIQFQNNGVVDDSQLPKDRFSAERLKGVDSTLKIQPAKLEDSAVYLCASTSIRTSGRSLQETQYFGPGTRLLVL.